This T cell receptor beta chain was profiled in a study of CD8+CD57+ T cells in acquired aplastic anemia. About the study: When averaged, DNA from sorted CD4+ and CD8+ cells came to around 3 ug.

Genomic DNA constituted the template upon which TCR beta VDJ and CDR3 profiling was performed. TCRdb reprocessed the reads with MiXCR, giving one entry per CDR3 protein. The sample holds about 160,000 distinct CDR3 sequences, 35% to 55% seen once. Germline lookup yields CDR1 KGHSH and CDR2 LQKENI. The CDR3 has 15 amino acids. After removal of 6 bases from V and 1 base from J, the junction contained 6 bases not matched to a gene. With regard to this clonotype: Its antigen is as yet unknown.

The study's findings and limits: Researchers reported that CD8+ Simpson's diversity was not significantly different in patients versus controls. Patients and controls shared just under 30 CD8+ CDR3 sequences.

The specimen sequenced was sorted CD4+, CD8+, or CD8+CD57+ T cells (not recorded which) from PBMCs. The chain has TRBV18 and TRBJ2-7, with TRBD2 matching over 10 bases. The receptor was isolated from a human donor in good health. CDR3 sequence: CASSLGTSVSYEQYF. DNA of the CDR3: TGTGCCAGCTCCCTAGGGACTAGCGTTTCCTACGAGCAGTACTTC.